The 31 T cell receptor beta chains presented below share a single source sample, sequenced in a study of T cells expressing NK-cell markers. From its re-call of the 5' RACE reads, TCRdb lists each CDR3 protein once, without DNA. The sample yields hundreds of thousands of distinct CDR3 sequences, of which the top ten take up around 3.3%. The sample taken for sequencing was blood T cells: a sorted CD56 or NKG2C T cell subset, CD4+ or CD8+ T cells, or bulk PBMC T cells (not recorded which). These receptors came from a man younger than 30 in good health.

The genes are TRBV7-8 and TRBJ1-1; TCRdb designates TRBD1, a call that cannot be tested without DNA. The CDR3 sequence is 15 residues long. Per the germline V gene, CDR1 is SGHVS and CDR2 is FQNEAQ. The CDR3 region is CASSLANRENTEAFF.

J is TRBJ2-2 and V is TRBV7-6; TCRdb lists TRBD1, though no DNA is available to test this call. The CDR3 covers 17 residues. Per germline, CDR1 SGHVS and CDR2 FNYEAQ. CDR3 amino acids: CASSTHRDAIRTGELFF.

This chain's CDR3 is CAVSSVGDNTDTQYF. The rearrangement joins TRBV24-1 to TRBJ2-3; TCRdb selects TRBD1, and the lack of DNA leaves this call unchecked. The CDR3 loop spans 15 amino acids. Germline assignment: CDR1 KGHDR and CDR2 SFDVKD.

The V and J genes are TRBV6-5 and TRBJ2-5; TCRdb outputs TRBD2, but without DNA this stays unchecked. CDR1 MNHEY and CDR2 SVGAGI come from the germline V gene. CDR3 length: 11 amino acids. CDR3 region: CASGRAETQYF.

The V and J genes are TRBV23-1 and TRBJ1-5. TRBV23-1 qualifies as an ORF whose function is uncertain. This CDR3 comprises 15 residues. The CDR3 region is CASSQSRVDDQPQHF.

The J gene is TRBJ2-1, the V gene TRBV24-1; no DNA is available, so the TRBD2 call from TCRdb remains unchecked. Per the germline V gene, CDR1 is KGHDR and CDR2 is SFDVKD. This CDR3 has 19 residues. The CDR3 loop is CATSDPIDGTSLSYNEQFF.

The chain recombines TRBV13 with TRBJ2-1; with no DNA, the TCRdb D assignment of TRBD2 cannot be verified. CDR1 is PRHDT, CDR2 FYEKMQ, per germline (reference sequence). The CDR3 runs 16 residues. The CDR3: CASSSLNGLAGNEQFF.

The CDR3 region is CASSYRGSFYEQYF. The genes are TRBV7-9 and TRBJ2-7; TCRdb returns TRBD1, unconfirmable since there is no DNA. This CDR3 spans 14 amino acids. Germline-derived CDR1 and CDR2 are SEHNR and FQNEAQ (reference sequence).

The chain combines TRBV4-2 with TRBJ2-1; TCRdb calls TRBD2, which cannot be checked without DNA. This CDR3 contains 11 residues. The germline V gene has CDR1 LGHNA and CDR2 YNFKEQ. CDR3 sequence reads: CASLGEGRWFF.

The chain joins TRBV11-2 to TRBJ2-4; absent DNA, TCRdb's TRBD1 call cannot be checked. Per germline, CDR1 SGHAT and CDR2 FQNNGV. This CDR3 contains 13 residues. CDR3 loop: CASSIGQRDIQYF. Drawing the rest from reference TRBV11-2 and TRBJ2-4, the complete variable domain is EAGVAQSPRYKIIEKRQSVAFWCNPISGHATLYWYQQILGQGPKLLIQFQNNGVVDDSQLPKDRFSAERLKGVDSTLKIQPAKLEDSAVYLCASSIGQRDIQYFGAGTRLSVL.

V gene TRBV10-3 combines with J gene TRBJ2-3. This CDR3 has 14 amino acids. The germline CDR1 and CDR2 sequences are ENHRY and SYGVKD. The chain's CDR3 is CAISDVTSTDTQYF.

The V and J genes are TRBV7-2 and TRBJ1-5. The CDR3 consists of 16 residues. CDR1 SGHTA and CDR2 FQGNSA come from the germline V gene. The CDR3 here is CASSLALVRETEPQHF.

The rearrangement links TRBV12-3 or TRBV12-4 to TRBJ2-2; the TCRdb call, TRBD1, lacks DNA for checking. The length of the CDR3 is 12 residues. The CDR3 reads CASRQGNGELFF.

The J gene is TRBJ2-2, the V gene TRBV7-9. Germline CDR1 reads SEHNR; CDR2 reads FQNEAQ (reference sequence). This CDR3 has 15 residues. This chain's CDR3 is CASSPRRRNTGELFF.

This chain joins TRBV12-3 or TRBV12-4 and TRBJ2-5; TCRdb names TRBD1, which stays unverified in the absence of DNA. The CDR3 contains 14 residues. The CDR3 loop reads CASSLGGQGETQYF.

The J gene is TRBJ2-7, the V gene TRBV12-3 or TRBV12-4; the D call from TCRdb, TRBD2, cannot be confirmed without DNA. There are 13 residues in the CDR3. The CDR3 sequence is CASSLGATAEQYF.

The chain joins TRBV5-1 to TRBJ2-5. The germline CDR1 and CDR2 sequences are SGHRS and YFSETQ. The CDR3 runs 13 residues. CDR3: CASSLSSEETQYF.

V usage is TRBV6-5 and J usage is TRBJ1-6. Per germline, CDR1 MNHEY and CDR2 SVGAGI. This CDR3 contains 13 residues. The CDR3 spells CASSSFFASPLHF.

The chain employs TRBV27 and TRBJ1-5. The CDR3 covers 16 residues. CDR1 is MNHEY, CDR2 SMNVEV, per germline (reference sequence). The CDR3 loop reads CASSPIGRVSNQPQHF.

The rearrangement uses TRBV7-3 and TRBJ2-3; with no DNA, the TCRdb D assignment of TRBD2 cannot be verified. Germline CDR1 and CDR2: SGHTA and FQGTGA. CDR3 length: 14 residues. The CDR3 is CASSLRDSGDTQYF.

The rearrangement joins TRBV20-1 to TRBJ2-5; the TRBD2 assignment by TCRdb is unverifiable without DNA. Germline V gene sequence: CDR1 DFQATT, CDR2 SNEGSKA (reference sequence). The CDR3 runs 18 residues. The CDR3 is CSAKGWERGRRVQETQYF.

J is TRBJ1-1 and V is TRBV29-1; the D gene TCRdb calls, TRBD1, cannot be checked with no DNA. The CDR3 sequence is 14 residues long. Germline loops: CDR1 SQVTM, CDR2 ANQGSEA. CDR3: CSVEKGGPGTEAFF.

V is TRBV5-4 and J is TRBJ2-6; TCRdb outputs TRBD2, but without DNA this stays unchecked. Germline V gene data show CDR1 as SGHNT and CDR2 as YYREEE (reference sequence). This CDR3 has 16 residues. The CDR3 reads CASSLEGGNGANVLTF.

J is TRBJ2-1 and V is TRBV7-3; TCRdb gives TRBD2 as the D gene, but with no DNA this cannot be confirmed. Germline values: CDR1 SGHTA, CDR2 FQGTGA. There are 17 residues in the CDR3. This chain's CDR3 is CASSSLSGRVRINEQFF.

V usage is TRBV24-1 and J usage is TRBJ2-6; lacking DNA, the TRBD2 call made by TCRdb goes unchecked. CDR1 is KGHDR, CDR2 SFDVKD, per germline. The CDR3 totals 16 residues. The chain's CDR3 is CATGRGTEAGANVLTF.

CDR3: CASSLVTTGNSNQPQHF. The chain is built from TRBV7-9 and TRBJ1-5; checking the TCRdb D call of TRBD1 is not possible without DNA. CDR3 length: 17 amino acids. Germline values: CDR1 SEHNR, CDR2 FQNEAQ (reference sequence). The complete variable domain, with remaining parts taken from reference TRBV7-9 and TRBJ1-5, reads DTGVSQNPRHKITKRGQNVTFRCDPISEHNRLYWYRQTLGQGPEFLTYFQNEAQLEKSRLLSDRFSAERPKGSFSTLEIQRTEQGDSAMYLCASSLVTTGNSNQPQHFGDGTRLSIL.

The gene calls are TRBV11-1 and TRBJ2-1; TCRdb picks TRBD1, but there is no DNA to check that call. The germline V gene encodes CDR1 SGHAT and CDR2 FQDESV (reference sequence). The CDR3 loop spans 16 amino acids. The CDR3 sequence: CASSFDRSKLYNEQFF.

V and J are TRBV5-5 and TRBJ1-5. CDR1 is SGHKS, CDR2 YYEKEE, per germline (reference sequence). CDR3 length: 14 residues. CDR3 amino acids: CASQYVYSNQPQHF. The variable domain in full, completed from reference TRBV5-5 and TRBJ1-5, reads DAGVTQSPTHLIKTRGQQVTLRCSPISGHKSVSWYQQVLGQGPQFIFQYYEKEERGRGNFPDRFSARQFPNYSSELNVNALLLGDSALYLCASQYVYSNQPQHFGDGTRLSIL.

The rearrangement uses TRBV10-3 and TRBJ2-7; no DNA is available, so the TRBD1 call from TCRdb remains unchecked. The CDR3 has 13 residues. Germline CDR1 is ENHRY and CDR2 is SYGVKD. CDR3 region: CAIGTGEAYEQYF.

The V call is TRBV5-5, the J call TRBJ2-2; as DNA is missing, the TRBD2 call by TCRdb cannot be tested. The CDR3 contains 16 residues. CDR1 is SGHKS, CDR2 YYEKEE, per germline (reference sequence). CDR3 sequence: CASSSHPGLAAGELFF. Complete variable domain (other parts from reference TRBV5-5 and TRBJ2-2): DAGVTQSPTHLIKTRGQQVTLRCSPISGHKSVSWYQQVLGQGPQFIFQYYEKEERGRGNFPDRFSARQFPNYSSELNVNALLLGDSALYLCASSSHPGLAAGELFFGEGSRLTVL.

V usage is TRBV11-2 and J usage is TRBJ2-6; no DNA is available, so the TRBD1 call from TCRdb remains unchecked. This CDR3 has 18 residues. CDR1 and CDR2 from the germline V gene are SGHAT and FQNNGV. The CDR3 is CASSVTGGAYSGANVLTF.